Described below is a single TCR beta chain sequence and its context. The target antigen is unknown. A second about 7 to 12 cycle PCR used barcoded and J-beta primers. Carrying 12 random nucleotides, a template-switch adaptor labeled each individual cDNA molecule. TCRdb fed the 5' RACE reads into MiXCR, producing one record per CDR3 protein. The sample has 1.5 million to 1.8 million distinct CDR3 sequences, 42% seen once; the top ten hold 4%. The CDR3 is 16 amino acids. Germline assignment: CDR1 SGHTA and CDR2 FQGNSA. The ends lost 1 base at V and 2 bases at J; junction bases unmatched: 4. The data stem from a study of blood T cells in healthy people across ages. Findings of the study overall: Roughly linear declines in TCR beta diversity per million T cells occurred with age.

RNA extraction gave at least 5.5 micrograms of total RNA per sample. The origin of this receptor is a woman between 18 and 30 years old in good health. The specimen was blood. The genes are TRBV7-2 and TRBJ2-7; 11 positions agree with TRBD2. CDR3 loop: CASSLDLSGGAYEQYF. The CDR3 region has the DNA TGTGCCAGCAGCTTAGATCTTAGCGGGGGGGCCTACGAGCAGTACTTC.